The rows below give T cell receptor beta chains drawn from one sample of a study of cytomegalovirus exposure and HLA in healthy donors. Produced via immunoSEQ multiplex PCR; TCRdb's table is partial and in-frame only. Counted here are fewer than 90,000 clones, 90% to 95% occurring once; the ten biggest clones make up over 2%. Sequencing input: PBMCs. These receptors were obtained from a woman aged 18-29 years in good health and CMV-seronegative. CDR3s leave out the opening cysteine and the closing phenylalanine or tryptophan. A D gene is named only where the DNA matches it firmly.

D gene	J gene	V gene	CDR3 protein
-	TRBJ1-2	TRBV5-8	ASSLSGANYGYT
-	TRBJ1-2	TRBV27	ASSKNREYNYGYT
TRBD2	TRBJ2-5	TRBV5-6	ASSPSGGVQETQY
-	TRBJ2-1	TRBV27	ASSRRKYNEQF
TRBD1	TRBJ2-7	TRBV11-2	ASSFTDRGSYEQY
TRBD1	TRBJ2-7	TRBV5-5	ASSIPTGGFSYEQY
TRBD1	TRBJ2-7	TRBV7-9	ASSPRDRENYEQY
-	TRBJ1-4	TRBV15	ATSREREASEKLF
TRBD1	TRBJ1-1	TRBV19	ASSIGRRGRVSTEAF
-	TRBJ2-7	TRBV19	ASSIDIGDYEQY
TRBD1	TRBJ1-5	TRBV6-5	ASSYNRGTHQPQH